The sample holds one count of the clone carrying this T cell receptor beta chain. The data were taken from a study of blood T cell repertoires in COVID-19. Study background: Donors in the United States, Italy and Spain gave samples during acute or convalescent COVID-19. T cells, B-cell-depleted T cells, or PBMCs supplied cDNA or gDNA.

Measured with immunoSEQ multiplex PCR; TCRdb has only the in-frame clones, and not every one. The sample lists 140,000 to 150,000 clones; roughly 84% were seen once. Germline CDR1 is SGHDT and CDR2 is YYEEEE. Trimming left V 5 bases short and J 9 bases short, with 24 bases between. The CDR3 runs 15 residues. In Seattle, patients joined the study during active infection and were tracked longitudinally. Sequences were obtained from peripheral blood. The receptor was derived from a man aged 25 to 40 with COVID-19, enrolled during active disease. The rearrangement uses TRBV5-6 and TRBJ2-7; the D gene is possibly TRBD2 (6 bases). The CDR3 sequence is CASRKGVAEIHRQYF. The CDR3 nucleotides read TGTGCCAGCAGAAAAGGGGTAGCGGAGATCCATAGGCAGTACTTC.